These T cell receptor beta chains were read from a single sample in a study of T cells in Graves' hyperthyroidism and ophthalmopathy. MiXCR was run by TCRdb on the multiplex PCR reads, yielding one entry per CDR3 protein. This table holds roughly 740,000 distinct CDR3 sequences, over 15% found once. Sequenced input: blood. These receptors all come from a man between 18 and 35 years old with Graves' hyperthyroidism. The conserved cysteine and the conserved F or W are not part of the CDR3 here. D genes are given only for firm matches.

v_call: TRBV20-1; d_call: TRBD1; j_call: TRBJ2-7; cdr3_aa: SAVDRGSYEQY
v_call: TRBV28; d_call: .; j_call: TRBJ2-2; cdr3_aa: ASSFVGATGELF
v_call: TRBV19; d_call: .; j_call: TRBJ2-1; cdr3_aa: ASSIFQGSNEQF
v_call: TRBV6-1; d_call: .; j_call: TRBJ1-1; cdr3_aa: ASSEERRLDTEAF
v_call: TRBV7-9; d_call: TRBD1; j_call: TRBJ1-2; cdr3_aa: ASSKNPTGPSVYGYT
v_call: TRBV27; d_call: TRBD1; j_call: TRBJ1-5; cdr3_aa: AGPARGRQQPQH
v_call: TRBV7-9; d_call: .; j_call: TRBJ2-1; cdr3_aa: ASSFRAWNNEQF
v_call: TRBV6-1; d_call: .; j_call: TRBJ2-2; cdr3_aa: ASRPPSANTGELF
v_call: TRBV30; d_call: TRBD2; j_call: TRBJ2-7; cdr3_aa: ALSGSGRALGEQY
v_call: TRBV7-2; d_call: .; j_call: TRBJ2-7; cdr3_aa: ASSFGPLREQY
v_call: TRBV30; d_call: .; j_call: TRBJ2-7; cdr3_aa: AWSSGEQY
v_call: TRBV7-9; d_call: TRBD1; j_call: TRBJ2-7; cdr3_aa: ASSGAGGVTYEQY
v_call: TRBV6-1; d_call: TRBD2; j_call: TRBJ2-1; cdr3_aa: ASSQLAVSYNEQF
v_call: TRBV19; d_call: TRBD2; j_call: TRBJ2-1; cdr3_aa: ASSQRTSRSSYNEQF
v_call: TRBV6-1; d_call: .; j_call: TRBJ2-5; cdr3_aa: ASSPSGAREETQY
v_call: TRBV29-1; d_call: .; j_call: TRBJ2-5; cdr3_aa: SVIRAQPEETQY
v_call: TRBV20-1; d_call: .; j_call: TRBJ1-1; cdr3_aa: SARVLELVYTEAF
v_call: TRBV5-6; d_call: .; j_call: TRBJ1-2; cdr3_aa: ASIPQGHPDGYT
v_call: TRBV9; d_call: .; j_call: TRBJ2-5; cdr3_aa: ASSVAPGPRETQY
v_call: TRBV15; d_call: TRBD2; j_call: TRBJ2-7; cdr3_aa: ATSREIAGGSDYEQY
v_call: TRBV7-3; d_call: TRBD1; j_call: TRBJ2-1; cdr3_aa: ASSRNVRTGAYNEQF
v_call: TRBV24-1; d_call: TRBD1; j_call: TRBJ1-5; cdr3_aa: ATSTTGSAQPQH
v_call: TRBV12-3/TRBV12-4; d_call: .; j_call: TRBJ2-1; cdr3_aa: ASSFLQSSSSYNEQF
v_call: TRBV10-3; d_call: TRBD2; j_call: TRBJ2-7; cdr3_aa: AIAGEGEQY
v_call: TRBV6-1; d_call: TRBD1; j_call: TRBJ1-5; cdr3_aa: ATRRDRLSNQPQH
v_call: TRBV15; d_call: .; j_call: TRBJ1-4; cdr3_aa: ATSRGGEARNEKLF
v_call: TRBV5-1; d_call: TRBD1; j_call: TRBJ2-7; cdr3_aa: ASSLAQGWHEQY
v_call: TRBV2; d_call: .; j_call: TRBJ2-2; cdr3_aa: ASIGSEPSGELF
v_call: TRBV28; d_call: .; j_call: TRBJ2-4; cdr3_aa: ASRAGQTKAKNIQY
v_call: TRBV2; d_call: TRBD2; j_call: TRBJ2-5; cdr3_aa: ASSGYAGAAETQY
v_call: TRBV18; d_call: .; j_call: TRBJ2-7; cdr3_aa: ASSPGTLRFDEQY
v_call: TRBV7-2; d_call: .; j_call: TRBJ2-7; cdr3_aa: ASSSLQDSYEQY
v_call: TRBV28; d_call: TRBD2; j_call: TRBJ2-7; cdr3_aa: ASRGGEQY
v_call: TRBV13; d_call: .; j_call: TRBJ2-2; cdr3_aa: ASSLRDGSSGSNTGELF
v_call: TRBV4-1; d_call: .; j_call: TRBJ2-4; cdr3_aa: ASSQVGGAKNIQY
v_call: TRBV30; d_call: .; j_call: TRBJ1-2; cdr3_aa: AWSVAWGGGYT
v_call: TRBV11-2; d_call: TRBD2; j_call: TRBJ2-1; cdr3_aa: ASSLNSGSGGEQF
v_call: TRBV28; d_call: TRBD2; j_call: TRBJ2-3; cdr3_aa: ASTGGSEDTQY
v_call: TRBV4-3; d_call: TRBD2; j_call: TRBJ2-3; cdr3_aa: ASSQTLAGGTDTQY
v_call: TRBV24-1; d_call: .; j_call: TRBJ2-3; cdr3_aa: ATSEGRGRADTQY
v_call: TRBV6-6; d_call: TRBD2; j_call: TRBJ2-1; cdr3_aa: ASSYRGLAPYNEQF
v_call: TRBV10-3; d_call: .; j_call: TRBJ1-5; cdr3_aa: AISERGDNQPQH
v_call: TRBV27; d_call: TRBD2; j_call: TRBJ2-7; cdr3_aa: ASIRTSGGYEQY
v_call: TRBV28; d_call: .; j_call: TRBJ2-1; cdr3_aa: ASSSPGKSGDEQF
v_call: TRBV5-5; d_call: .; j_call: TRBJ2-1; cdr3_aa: ASSLVEVGHEQF
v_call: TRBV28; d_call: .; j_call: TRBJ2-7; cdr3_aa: ASSGGHGEQY
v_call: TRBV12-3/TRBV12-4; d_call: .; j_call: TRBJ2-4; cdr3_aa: ASSRWTPGGKNIQY
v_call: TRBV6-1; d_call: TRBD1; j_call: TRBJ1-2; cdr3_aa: ASSEGQGTTYGYT
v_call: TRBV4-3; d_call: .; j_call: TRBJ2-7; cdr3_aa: ASSQEVSNTVYSYEQY
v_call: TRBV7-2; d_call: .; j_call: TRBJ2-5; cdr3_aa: ASSSRGGETQY
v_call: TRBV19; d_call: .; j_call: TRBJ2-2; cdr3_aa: ASSIDRRFANTGELF
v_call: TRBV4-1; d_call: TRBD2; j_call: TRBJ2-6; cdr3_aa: ASSPPRGAGANVLT